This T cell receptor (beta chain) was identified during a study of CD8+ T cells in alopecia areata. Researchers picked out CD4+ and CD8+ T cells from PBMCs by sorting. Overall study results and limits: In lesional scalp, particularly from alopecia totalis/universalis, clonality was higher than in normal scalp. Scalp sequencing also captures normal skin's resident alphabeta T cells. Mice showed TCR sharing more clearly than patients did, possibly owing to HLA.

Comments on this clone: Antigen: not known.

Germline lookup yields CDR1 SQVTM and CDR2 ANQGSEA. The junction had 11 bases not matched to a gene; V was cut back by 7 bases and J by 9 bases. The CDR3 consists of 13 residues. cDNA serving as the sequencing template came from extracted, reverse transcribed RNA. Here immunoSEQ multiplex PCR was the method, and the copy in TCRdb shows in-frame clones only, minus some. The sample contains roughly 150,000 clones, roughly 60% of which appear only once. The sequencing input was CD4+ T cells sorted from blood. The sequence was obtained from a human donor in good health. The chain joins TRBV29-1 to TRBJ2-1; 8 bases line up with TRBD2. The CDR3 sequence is CSALPGLVTEQFF. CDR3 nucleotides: TGCAGCGCTTTACCGGGACTAGTGACTGAGCAGTTCTTC.